This is a list of T cell receptor beta chains from one sample in a study of T-cell reconstitution after alpha-beta-depleted transplantation in children. TCRdb itself ran the PCR reads through MiXCR, one entry per CDR3 protein. The sample lists 300,000 to 400,000 distinct CDR3 sequences; roughly 21% were seen once. Material: PBMCs, mostly from graft donor cells, obtained 180 days after TCRalphabeta/CD19-depleted stem cell transplant. The receptor source for this set is a male patient between 10 and 17 years old who had a stem cell transplant for acute lymphoblastic leukemia, so the T cells may come from the graft donor. Both conserved end residues are part of each CDR3. The D gene is left open where the match is weak. The size entry is marked missing in some rows and otherwise reads once, few, many or a size class.

few | TRBJ2-1 | TRBV11-2 | - | TGTGCCAGCAGCATTATGCCCTTTAAGGAGTCCTACAATGAGCAGTTCTTC | CASSIMPFKESYNEQFF
- | TRBJ2-7 | TRBV18 | TRBD2 | TGTGCCAGCTCACCAGGACTAGCGGGAAGGCCCTCCTACGAGCAGTACTTC | CASSPGLAGRPSYEQYF
- | TRBJ2-7 | TRBV18 | - | TGTGCCAGCTCAGGGACACCCGAGCAGTACTTC | CASSGTPEQYF
- | TRBJ2-7 | TRBV7-9 | TRBD2 | TGTGCCAGCAGCTTAGCTAGCGGGATTCCCCATTTCGAGCAGTACTTC | CASSLASGIPHFEQYF
- | TRBJ1-1 | TRBV3-1 | - | TGTGCCAGCAGCCCCAGGGGAGGGAGTGACACTGAAGCTTTCTTT | CASSPRGGSDTEAFF
few | TRBJ1-1 | TRBV12-3/TRBV12-4 | - | TGTGCCAGTGCCCATCAGGGGAACACTGAAGCTTTCTTT | CASAHQGNTEAFF
few | TRBJ2-3 | TRBV5-1 | TRBD2 | TGCGCCAGCAGCTTGGCCTTCGTGCTAGCGGGAGCAAGGGGCACAGATACGCAGTATTTT | CASSLAFVLAGARGTDTQYF
- | TRBJ2-7 | TRBV10-2 | - | TGCGCCAGCAGTGAGCGTGTAATGGAGCAGTACTTC | CASSERVMEQYF
few | TRBJ2-7 | TRBV16 | TRBD2 | TGTGCCAGCAGCCACTTCGGGACTAGCGGGAGGGAAGACTTC | CASSHFGTSGREDF
- | TRBJ1-5 | TRBV27 | - | TGTGCCAGCAGCTCCAGTACCCGTAGCAATCAGCCCCAGCATTTT | CASSSSTRSNQPQHF
few | TRBJ2-7 | TRBV14 | TRBD1 | TGTGCCAGCAGCCCCCGACAGGGGTGGACCTACGAGCAGTACTTC | CASSPRQGWTYEQYF
few | TRBJ2-3 | TRBV24-1 | - | TGTGCCACCAGTGATTGGACAGATACGCAGTATTTT | CATSDWTDTQYF
few | TRBJ2-7 | TRBV12-3/TRBV12-4 | TRBD1 | TGTGCCAGCATTGAGGGGGCTATCGGCTCCTACGAGCAGTACTTC | CASIEGAIGSYEQYF
- | TRBJ2-2 | TRBV10-1 | - | TGCGCCAGCAGACCCGGGGGTAACACCGGGGAGCTGTTTTTT | CASRPGGNTGELFF
- | TRBJ1-1 | TRBV5-1 | TRBD1 | TGCGCCAGCAGCCCCAGGACAGGGGGCGGGCTCCCGAACACTGAAGCTTTCTTT | CASSPRTGGGLPNTEAFF
- | TRBJ2-7 | TRBV5-5 | TRBD2 | TGTGCCAGCAGCTTGGTCTCTAGCGGGCCCTACGAGCAGTACTTC | CASSLVSSGPYEQYF
few | TRBJ1-1 | TRBV13 | - | TGTGCCAGCAGCTTAGTCTGGGGAAACACTGAAGCTTTCTTT | CASSLVWGNTEAFF
- | TRBJ2-1 | TRBV9 | TRBD2 | TGTGCCAGCAGCGTAGTGGTGGGAGGGCCTTACAATGAGCAGTTCTTC | CASSVVVGGPYNEQFF
few | TRBJ2-3 | TRBV27 | - | TGTGCCAGCAGTTTAGTGACTAGCACAGATACGCAGTATTTT | CASSLVTSTDTQYF
few | TRBJ2-2 | TRBV4-1 | - | TGCGCCAGCAGCCAAGGATGGGGTAACACCGGGGAGCTGTTTTTT | CASSQGWGNTGELFF
- | TRBJ2-5 | TRBV11-2 | TRBD2 | TGTGCCAGCAGCTGGCCTTATGGAGCGGGAGGGCCGGAAGAGACCCAGTACTTC | CASSWPYGAGGPEETQYF
- | TRBJ2-1 | TRBV13 | TRBD2 | TGTGCCAGCAGTTCCCGCAGACGAGTCGGACTAGCGGGAGGAAATGAGCAGTTCTTC | CASSSRRRVGLAGGNEQFF
- | TRBJ1-5 | TRBV6-4 | TRBD1 | TGTGCCAGCAGTGAACAGGGGAATCAGCCCCAGCATTTT | CASSEQGNQPQHF
- | TRBJ2-1 | TRBV28 | - | TGTGCCAGCAGTAGCCCGGGACCAGTCGGATACAATGAGCAGTTCTTC | CASSSPGPVGYNEQFF
many | TRBJ2-5 | TRBV29-1 | - | TGCAGCGTTCCGGAGACCTCAGAGACCCAGTACTTC | CSVPETSETQYF
- | TRBJ2-1 | TRBV7-6 | TRBD2 | TGTGCCAGCAGCTTAGGAGGGACTAGCGGGAGTAATGAGCAGTTCTTC | CASSLGGTSGSNEQFF
few | TRBJ2-2 | TRBV24-1 | TRBD2 | TGTGCCACCAGTGAAGCGGGACTAGCCAGGGAGCTGTTTTTT | CATSEAGLARELFF
few | TRBJ2-5 | TRBV12-3/TRBV12-4 | TRBD1 | TGTGCCAGCAGTTTAGAAAGGGGGCTTAGGCAAGAGACCCAGTACTTC | CASSLERGLRQETQYF
few | TRBJ2-3 | TRBV6-4 | - | TGTGCCAGCAGCGCTATCGGAGGGTTTAGCACAGATACGCAGTATTTT | CASSAIGGFSTDTQYF
few | TRBJ2-5 | TRBV27 | TRBD2 | TGTGCCAGCAGTGGGTCACCTTCACGACTAGCGGCCGCTCAAGAGACCCAGTACTTC | CASSGSPSRLAAAQETQYF
once | TRBJ2-7 | TRBV14 | - | TGTGCCAGCAGCATCTTTAAGGGGTACGAGCAGTACTTC | CASSIFKGYEQYF
- | TRBJ2-5 | TRBV12-3/TRBV12-4 | TRBD2 | TGTGCCAGCAGTATCCGACTAGCGGGGTGGGAGACCCAGTACTTC | CASSIRLAGWETQYF
- | TRBJ1-2 | TRBV3-1 | - | TGTGCCAGCAGCCAAGATCGGCGGGGCTACACCTTC | CASSQDRRGYTF
- | TRBJ2-1 | TRBV7-6 | TRBD2 | TGTGCCAGCAGCTTTCTTGCGACTAGCGGGAGGCTCAGCTCCTACAATGAGCAGTTCTTC | CASSFLATSGRLSSYNEQFF
- | TRBJ2-3 | TRBV7-2 | - | TGTGCCAGCAGCTTTGTAGCGGAGGCCCCAGATACGCAGTATTTT | CASSFVAEAPDTQYF
- | TRBJ2-2 | TRBV20-1 | TRBD2 | TGCAGTGCTAGACGGACTAGCAGAAACACCGGGGAGCTGTTTTTT | CSARRTSRNTGELFF
many | TRBJ1-1 | TRBV5-1 | - | TGCGCCAGCAGCTCTTACAGGATAGACACTGAAGCTTTCTTT | CASSSYRIDTEAFF
- | TRBJ2-6 | TRBV6-1 | - | TGTGCCAGCACCGATTACACTGGGGCCAACGTCCTGACTTTC | CASTDYTGANVLTF
few | TRBJ2-3 | TRBV5-1 | TRBD1 | TGCGCCAGCAGCCCCGCCCTGGGGGACAGCAACCCAACTGGGGATACGCAGTATTTT | CASSPALGDSNPTGDTQYF
- | TRBJ1-6 | TRBV7-3 | - | TGTGCCAGCAGCTTAATAGGCTATAATTCACCCCTCCACTTT | CASSLIGYNSPLHF
few | TRBJ1-1 | TRBV12-3/TRBV12-4 | - | TGTGCCAGCAGTTTCCGGTCCGTGGGGGAGAAAACTGAAGCTTTCTTT | CASSFRSVGEKTEAFF
- | TRBJ1-2 | TRBV6-5 | - | TGTGCCAGCAGTTACTCCAGGGTTTGGGGCTACACCTTC | CASSYSRVWGYTF
few | TRBJ1-1 | TRBV10-1 | - | TGCGCCAGCAGTGAGTCGGTGGGCTGGGTGAAAGCTTTCTTT | CASSESVGWVKAFF
- | TRBJ2-1 | TRBV27 | TRBD2 | TGTGCCAGCAGTTTACGCCGACTAGCGGTCTCCTACAATGAGCAGTTCTTC | CASSLRRLAVSYNEQFF
- | TRBJ1-5 | TRBV10-3 | - | TGTGCCATCAGTTTACGGGGCCAGTTCAGCCCCCAGCATTTT | CAISLRGQFSPQHF
few | TRBJ1-2 | TRBV5-8 | - | TGTGCCAGCAGCTTGGACCGGACACCGGGGGTTCGCGGCTACACCTTC | CASSLDRTPGVRGYTF
once | TRBJ2-7 | TRBV27 | TRBD2 | TGTGCCAGCAGTCAGACTAGCGGGAGGGCCTACGCCGAGCAGTACTTC | CASSQTSGRAYAEQYF
- | TRBJ2-3 | TRBV7-3 | - | TGTGCCAGCAGCCCGCCCCCAGGTGGCAGGACGCAGTATTTT | CASSPPPGGRTQYF
few | TRBJ2-3 | TRBV12-3/TRBV12-4 | TRBD1 | TGTGCCAGCAGTGAGACAGGGGAAGGCCCAGATACGCAGTATTTT | CASSETGEGPDTQYF
few | TRBJ1-5 | TRBV6-1 | - | TGTGCCAGCAGTGAACCCCGGACAACATATAGCAATCAGCCCCAGCATTTT | CASSEPRTTYSNQPQHF
once | TRBJ2-1 | TRBV25-1 | - | TGTGCCAGCACAGGGGTGAATGAGCAGTTCTTC | CASTGVNEQFF
many | TRBJ2-3 | TRBV5-1 | TRBD2 | TGCGCCAGCAGCCTCCCTGAGAGCGGGAGTATCACAGATACGCAGTATTTT | CASSLPESGSITDTQYF
few | TRBJ2-7 | TRBV5-1 | - | TGCGCCAGCAGCTTTGACTGGGGAAGCTCCTACGAGCAGTACTTC | CASSFDWGSSYEQYF
few | TRBJ2-1 | TRBV7-2 | TRBD2 | TGTGCCAGCAGCCGAAAGGGGCTAGCGGCCTACAATGAGCAGTTCTTC | CASSRKGLAAYNEQFF
few | TRBJ1-5 | TRBV20-1 | TRBD1 | TGCAGTGCTAGAACCTCAACAGGGGGCGCGAATCAGCCCCAGCATTTT | CSARTSTGGANQPQHF
- | TRBJ2-1 | TRBV12-5 | - | TGTGCTAGTGGTTTGGTACCCAATGAGCAGTTCTTC | CASGLVPNEQFF